The 18 T cell receptor beta chains in this list originate from one sample, sequenced in a study of T cells after yellow fever vaccination. TCRdb used MiXCR to reprocess the 5' RACE reads, holding one entry per CDR3 protein. The repertoire holds hundreds of thousands of distinct CDR3 sequences, with 13% as singletons. The specimen was PBMCs, collected on the day of the yellow fever booster vaccination. These receptor sequences come from a man younger than 45 who received the YFV17D yellow fever vaccine.

This clonotype was observed a handful of times. CDR3 DNA sequence: TGTGCCACCAGCAGAGACGCTGGCTATGGCTACACCTTC. The encoded protein is CATSRDAGYGYTF. The chain employs TRBV15 and TRBJ1-2; D remains ambiguous. V lost 0 bases, J lost 4 bases, and 6 bases lay in between. CDR1 is LNHNV, CDR2 YYDKDF, per germline (reference sequence). CDR3 size: 13 residues.

This clonotype was detected only a few times. The chain links TRBV2 to TRBJ2-1, with 10 bases aligning to TRBD2. The V and J ends lost 7 bases and 7 bases, in that order; junction bases with no gene match: 7. This CDR3 region has 14 residues. From germline, CDR1 is SNHLY and CDR2 FYNNEI. The CDR3 here is CASILAGVQNEQFF. The CDR3 nucleotides read TGTGCCAGCATCCTAGCGGGAGTGCAGAATGAGCAGTTCTTC.

The chain joins TRBV29-1 to TRBJ2-2; D unclear. The V gene's germline CDR1 is SQVTM and CDR2 ANQGSEA. This CDR3 has 13 residues. Trimming stripped 8 bases from V and 3 bases from J, with 13 bases between. The CDR3 DNA reads TGCAGCTTGCTTATATCCGACACCGGGGAGCTGTTTTTT. It encodes CSLLISDTGELFF.

The chain combines TRBV12-3 or TRBV12-4 with TRBJ2-1, with D possibly matching TRBD2 (6 bases). The CDR3 consists of 14 residues. V lost 2 bases, J lost 8 bases, and 13 bases lay in between. The CDR3 sequence: CASSLSGSGDEQFF. CDR3 nucleotides: TGTGCCAGCAGTTTATCCGGGAGCGGAGATGAGCAGTTCTTC.

CDR3 nucleotides: TGTGCCAGCAGCTATCGACAGGGATGGCCCACAGATACGCAGTATTTT. It yields the protein CASSYRQGWPTDTQYF. The chain is built from TRBV7-2 and TRBJ2-3; 7 bases align to TRBD1. The CDR3 consists of 16 residues. The V gene's germline CDR1 is SGHTA and CDR2 FQGNSA. With 4 bases clipped from V and 2 bases from J, the junction kept 9 bases outside the gene matches.

This clonotype turned up a few times. This sequence joins TRBV7-2 and TRBJ1-2, with D perhaps TRBD1 (6 bases). In germline, CDR1 is SGHTA, CDR2 FQGNSA. V was pared by 5 bases and J by 8 bases, with 18 bases between. The CDR3 is 14 residues long. The CDR3 bases are TGTGCCAGCAGCCTAAGGACAGCGGGCGGGGGCTACACCTTC. This gives the protein CASSLRTAGGGYTF.

The rearrangement links TRBV20-1 to TRBJ2-7; D is possibly TRBD1 (5 bases). CDR1 is DFQATT and CDR2 is SNEGSKA in the germline V gene (reference sequence). The CDR3 is made up of 13 amino acids. Deletions cut 5 bases from V and 2 bases from J, with 13 bases between. The chain's CDR3 is CSALVPGPYEQYF. In DNA, the CDR3 is TGCAGTGCTCTGGTTCCAGGGCCCTACGAGCAGTACTTC.

J is TRBJ2-7 and V is TRBV11-2; 9 nucleotides agree with TRBD2. Trimming removed 5 bases from V and 3 bases from J; junction bases left unmatched: 17. The CDR3 loop spans 18 amino acids. CDR1 is SGHAT and CDR2 is FQNNGV in the germline V gene. In nucleotides, the CDR3 is TGTGCCAGCAGCGTTCGGACAGCCTCCGCGGGAGGGTTCTACGAGCAGTACTTC. Its protein product is CASSVRTASAGGFYEQYF.

V and J are TRBV20-1 and TRBJ2-1; TRBD2 matches 14 bases. V shed 5 bases, J shed 1 base, and the junction held 7 bases outside the gene matches. Germline V gives CDR1 DFQATT, CDR2 SNEGSKA (reference sequence). The CDR3 is made up of 17 amino acids. For the CDR3, the DNA is TGCAGTGCTGAGACTAGCGGGAGGGCGATTTCCTACAATGAGCAGTTCTTC. Translated: CSAETSGRAISYNEQFF.

V gene TRBV19 combines with J gene TRBJ2-7; 11 bases align to TRBD2. The length of the CDR3 is 15 residues. CDR1 LNHDA and CDR2 SQIVND come from the germline V gene (reference sequence). V gave up 5 bases and J gave up 2 bases; unmatched junction bases: 5. In DNA form, the CDR3 reads TGTGCCAGTAGTTTACTAGCGGGAGAGCCCTACGAGCAGTACTTC. This gives the protein CASSLLAGEPYEQYF.

A single count supports this clonotype. The J gene is TRBJ2-1, the V gene TRBV6-2 or TRBV6-3, with TRBD2 matching over 8 bases. J lost 8 bases, V lost 10 bases, and 10 bases had no gene match. Germline CDR1 reads MNHEY; CDR2 reads SVGEGT. There are 13 residues in the CDR3. The CDR3 DNA reads as TGTGCCATCCAACCCGGGGGGGGTTATGAGCAGTTCTTC. Its protein product is CAIQPGGGYEQFF.

The chain couples TRBV6-1 to TRBJ2-7, with 11 nucleotides matching TRBD1. Losses at the gene ends were 7 bases for V and 2 bases for J; bases not matched to a gene: 4. Germline V gene data show CDR1 as MNHNS and CDR2 as SASEGT. This CDR3 is built from 14 residues. CDR3 in amino acids: CASTGQGAAYEQYF. CDR3 sequence (DNA): TGTGCCAGCACCGGACAGGGGGCCGCCTACGAGCAGTACTTC.

V usage is TRBV19 and J usage is TRBJ2-1; 8 bases map to TRBD2. Trimming removed 4 bases from V and 13 bases from J; junction bases left unmatched: 12. Germline lookup yields CDR1 LNHDA and CDR2 SQIVND (reference sequence). The CDR3 covers 14 residues. Written as DNA, the CDR3 is TGTGCCAGTAGTAGGACCGGGACTAGAGAGGTTCAGTTCTTC. It yields the protein CASSRTGTREVQFF.

The chain couples TRBV7-2 to TRBJ2-7; unclear D gene. CDR3 length: 14 residues. Trimming pared 0 bases from V and 2 bases from J, leaving 8 bases between. Per germline, CDR1 SGHTA and CDR2 FQGNSA. CDR3 region: CASSLAGMAYEQYF. The CDR3 bases are TGTGCCAGCAGCTTAGCAGGGATGGCCTACGAGCAGTACTTC.

This clonotype appeared a few times. The V call is TRBV20-1, the J call TRBJ1-2; 11 nucleotides line up with TRBD1. This CDR3 spans 13 amino acids. Germline V CDR1 and CDR2: DFQATT, SNEGSKA (reference sequence). The V and J ends lost 6 bases and 4 bases, in that order; junction bases with no gene match: 4. The CDR3 DNA reads as TGCAGTGCGCCGGGACAGGGGGGCTATGGCTACACCTTC. It codes for CSAPGQGGYGYTF.

This clonotype appeared a few times. The chain joins TRBV7-2 to TRBJ2-6; D is unclear. The ends were cut back, 0 bases at V and 12 bases at J, with 9 bases in the middle. CDR1 SGHTA and CDR2 FQGNSA come from the germline V gene. This CDR3 is built from 13 residues. CDR3 region: CASSLAQVSVLTF. CDR3 nucleotide sequence: TGTGCCAGCAGCTTAGCGCAAGTCAGCGTCCTGACTTTC.

This clonotype was detected many times. This sequence joins TRBV5-4 and TRBJ2-4, with 7 bases that match TRBD1. The CDR3 contains 16 residues. CDR1 is SGHNT, CDR2 YYREEE, per germline (reference sequence). The ends lost 4 bases at V and 0 bases at J; junction bases unmatched: 7. CDR3 loop: CASSLRQGSAKNIQYF. The CDR3 coding sequence is TGTGCCAGCAGCCTAAGACAGGGATCAGCCAAAAACATTCAGTACTTC. Together with reference TRBV5-4 and TRBJ2-4, the CDR3 gives the full variable domain: ETGVTQSPTHLIKTRGQQVTLRCSSQSGHNTVSWYQQALGQGPQFIFQYYREEENGRGNFPPRFSGLQFPNYSSELNVNALELDDSALYLCASSLRQGSAKNIQYFGAGTRLSVL.

V and J are TRBV29-1 and TRBJ2-7, with no clear D. The germline gives CDR1 SQVTM, CDR2 ANQGSEA. Trimming left V 4 bases short and J 5 bases short, with 15 bases between. The CDR3 covers 13 residues. The CDR3 bases are TGCAGCGTTGCGGTACACGGACGGGACGAGCAGTACTTC. It is translated as CSVAVHGRDEQYF.